The 25 T cell receptor beta chains presented below share a single source sample, sequenced in a study of beta chain features in type 1 diabetes. Expressed TCRB transcripts were sequenced because the entire RNA isolate underwent reverse transcription. Measured with immunoSEQ multiplex PCR; TCRdb has only the in-frame clones, and not every one. This table holds 500,000 to 700,000 clones, roughly a sixth found once. Sequenced input: naive CD4+ T cells from blood. The receptors derive from a man younger than 30 in good health.

This chain connects TRBV4-1 to TRBJ2-4; TRBD2 might be the D (6 bases). Germline-derived CDR1 and CDR2 are MGHRA and YSYEKL. This CDR3 contains 16 residues. The V and J ends lost 1 base and 2 bases respectively, with 12 bases between them. Here the CDR3 DNA reads TGCGCCAGCAGCCAAGGGAGGGCGGGTTCCAAAAACATTCAGTACTTC. Amino acid sequence: CASSQGRAGSKNIQYF.

This clone came up a few times. This sequence joins TRBV7-2 and TRBJ1-4; 7 nucleotides agree with TRBD1. The V and J ends lost 4 bases and 0 bases, in that order; junction bases with no gene match: 5. The length of the CDR3 is 16 residues. Germline CDR1 reads SGHTA; CDR2 reads FQGNSA. The CDR3 nucleotides read TGTGCCAGCAGCTCGGGACAGAGGTCAACTAATGAAAAACTGTTTTTT. This gives the protein CASSSGQRSTNEKLFF.

This clone has more than one count but fewer than ten. The gene calls are TRBV7-2 and TRBJ1-2; 7 bases map to TRBD1. The germline CDR1 and CDR2 sequences are SGHTA and FQGNSA. The ends lost 2 bases at V and 8 bases at J; junction bases unmatched: 8. The CDR3 covers 14 residues. CDR3: CASSLSPDREGYTF. The CDR3 region has the DNA TGTGCCAGCAGCTTATCCCCCGACAGGGAGGGCTACACCTTC.

This clone has a handful of counts. This chain joins TRBV7-2 and TRBJ2-3, with 9 positions matching TRBD2. The CDR3 contains 15 residues. The germline CDR1 and CDR2 sequences are SGHTA and FQGNSA. Losses at the gene ends were 3 bases for V and 4 bases for J; bases not matched to a gene: 5. The CDR3 DNA reads TGTGCCAGCAGCTTTAGCGGGAGAGGCGCAGATACGCAGTATTTT. It specifies CASSFSGRGADTQYF.

In its sample, this clone was seen a few times. The J gene is TRBJ2-7, the V gene TRBV7-9; 8 bases are shared with TRBD1. CDR1 and CDR2 from the germline V gene are SEHNR and FQNEAQ (reference sequence). V lost 5 bases and J lost 3; bases outside the gene matches: 12. The CDR3 is 16 amino acids. The CDR3 loop reads CASSPTWGTGHYEQYF. CDR3 bases: TGTGCCAGCAGCCCAACCTGGGGGACAGGCCACTACGAGCAGTACTTC.

This clone was detected only a few times. The chain combines TRBV4-1 with TRBJ2-7; possibly TRBD1 for D (5 bases). CDR1 is MGHRA and CDR2 is YSYEKL in the germline V gene. Trimming took off 3 bases at V and 6 bases at J, with 9 bases between the two ends. CDR3 size: 12 residues. The CDR3 is CASSQQGTEQYF. The CDR3 bases are TGCGCCAGCAGCCAGCAGGGTACCGAGCAGTACTTC.

This sequence joins TRBV4-1 and TRBJ2-1; no clear D gene. The CDR3 extends over 16 amino acids. Germline assignment: CDR1 MGHRA and CDR2 YSYEKL. V was clipped by 1 base and J by 4 bases, with 14 bases between them. In nucleotides, the CDR3 is TGCGCCAGCAGCCAAGTTCGGAATTACAAGTACAATGAGCAGTTCTTC. This translates into CASSQVRNYKYNEQFF.

There are a few counts of this clone. The V call is TRBV7-8, the J call TRBJ2-1; 7 nucleotides agree with TRBD1. Germline V gene data show CDR1 as SGHVS and CDR2 as FQNEAQ. The CDR3 covers 17 residues. The V gene end was trimmed by 4 bases and the J gene end by 5 bases; junction bases not matched to a gene: 14. The CDR3 is CASSSRTGAVVNNEQFF. CDR3 sequence (DNA): TGTGCCAGCAGCTCGAGGACAGGCGCAGTTGTAAACAATGAGCAGTTCTTC.

This clone appeared a few times. This chain joins TRBV14 and TRBJ2-3; 13 bases map to TRBD2. The germline V gene has CDR1 SGHDN and CDR2 FVKESK. V lost 4 bases, J lost 7 bases, and 8 bases stayed unmatched. The CDR3 loop spans 16 amino acids. The CDR3 nucleotides read TGTGCCAGCAGCCGCCGAGGACTAGCGGGGGTCTATACGCAGTATTTT. It codes for CASSRRGLAGVYTQYF. Full variable domain (outside the CDR3, taken from reference TRBV14 and TRBJ2-3): EAGVTQFPSHSVIEKGQTVTLRCDPISGHDNLYWYRRVMGKEIKFLLHFVKESKQDESGMPNNRFLAERTGGTYSTLKVQPAELEDSGVYFCASSRRGLAGVYTQYFGPGTRLTVL.

The V call is TRBV27, the J call TRBJ2-4; 7 nucleotides match TRBD1. CDR1 and CDR2 from the germline V gene are MNHEY and SMNVEV (reference sequence). The CDR3 runs to 15 residues. The trim removed 4 bases at V and 1 base at J, leaving 4 bases unmatched. The CDR3 here is CASSWGQYAKNIQYF. In DNA, the CDR3 is TGTGCCAGCAGTTGGGGACAGTACGCCAAAAACATTCAGTACTTC.

This clone was counted only a few times. The J gene is TRBJ2-7, the V gene TRBV28; D is undetermined. Trimming took off 5 bases at V and 9 bases at J, with 20 bases between the two ends. There are 14 residues in the CDR3. Germline loops: CDR1 MDHEN, CDR2 SYDVKM. CDR3 coding DNA: TGTGCCAGCAGTCCCACCTGGACCCTCCCAAGGCAGTACTTC. Translating gives CASSPTWTLPRQYF.

The V and J genes are TRBV25-1 and TRBJ1-1; the D gene is possibly TRBD1 (5 bases). From germline, CDR1 is MGHDK and CDR2 SYGVNS. The CDR3 runs 15 residues. Trimming left V 3 bases short and J 6 bases short, with 17 bases between. DNA for the CDR3: TGTGCCAGCAGTGACCGGAGTGGGGGTGTTCCTGAAGCTTTCTTT. Translation: CASSDRSGGVPEAFF.

This clone was found a few times. This chain joins TRBV6-5 and TRBJ1-2; D ambiguous. V was clipped by 0 bases and J by 4 bases, with 12 bases between them. The CDR3 runs 15 residues. CDR1 and CDR2 (germline): MNHEY, SVGAGI. CDR3: CASSYSNQPAYGYTF. CDR3 in DNA: TGTGCCAGCAGTTACTCGAACCAGCCTGCCTATGGCTACACCTTC.

CDR3 protein: CASSLATAGTYPMGGYTF. CDR3 coding DNA: TGTGCCAGCAGCTTAGCGACGGCAGGAACCTATCCTATGGGGGGCTACACCTTC. The chain employs TRBV7-2 and TRBJ1-2; D is undetermined. Trimming took off 0 bases at V and 8 bases at J, with 25 bases between the two ends. Per the germline V gene, CDR1 is SGHTA and CDR2 is FQGNSA. This CDR3 spans 18 amino acids.

The V call is TRBV30, the J call TRBJ1-2; D perhaps matches TRBD1 (6 bases). The CDR3 extends over 11 amino acids. V was trimmed by 2 bases and J by 8 bases, leaving 9 bases between them. Germline V lookup: CDR1 GTSNPN, CDR2 SVGIG (reference sequence). The CDR3 coding sequence is TGTGCCTGGAGTCCGGGGGCCGGCTACACCTTC. Protein product: CAWSPGAGYTF.

V gene TRBV6-5 combines with J gene TRBJ2-4; maybe TRBD1 (5 bases). Germline V gives CDR1 MNHEY, CDR2 SVGAGI. Trimming removed 6 bases from V and 0 bases from J, with 12 bases in between. The CDR3 has 15 amino acids. The CDR3 DNA reads TGTGCCAGCAGCACACAGGTTCTAGCCAAAAACATTCAGTACTTC. Translated, it gives CASSTQVLAKNIQYF.

The rearrangement joins TRBV5-6 to TRBJ1-3, with unresolved D. Germline-derived CDR1 and CDR2 are SGHDT and YYEEEE. The CDR3 runs 16 residues. Trimming pared 0 bases from V and 0 bases from J, leaving 10 bases between. The CDR3 region has the DNA TGTGCCAGCAGCTTGGCGACCCTCCACTCTGGAAACACCATATATTTT. As protein: CASSLATLHSGNTIYF. The variable domain in full, completed from reference TRBV5-6 and TRBJ1-3, reads DAGVTQSPTHLIKTRGQQVTLRCSPKSGHDTVSWYQQALGQGPQFIFQYYEEEERQRGNFPDRFSGHQFPNYSSELNVNALLLGDSALYLCASSLATLHSGNTIYFGEGSWLTVV.

The rearrangement links TRBV9 to TRBJ2-3, with D possibly being TRBD2 (7 bases). Germline V gives CDR1 SGDLS, CDR2 YYNGEE. With 6 bases removed from V and 5 bases from J, the gap between germline ends came to 19 bases. CDR3 length: 15 residues. The CDR3 reads CASTEGGVLGDTQYF. The CDR3, as DNA: TGTGCCAGCACCGAAGGGGGGGTACTAGGAGATACGCAGTATTTT.

This chain uses TRBV25-1 with TRBJ1-2; D is uncertain. The CDR3 extends over 16 amino acids. The germline V and J ends were trimmed by 2 bases and 0 bases, with 13 bases remaining between them. Germline lookup yields CDR1 MGHDK and CDR2 SYGVNS. The CDR3 region is CASSETLTYTNYGYTF. CDR3 nucleotides: TGTGCCAGCAGTGAAACCCTGACATACACTAACTATGGCTACACCTTC.

A word on this clone: The sample holds other DNA sequences that translate to the same CDR3. The chain uses TRBV28 and TRBJ2-7; unclear D gene. The germline V gene has CDR1 MDHEN and CDR2 SYDVKM. The length of the CDR3 is 11 residues. V lost 4 bases, J lost 4 bases, and 5 bases lay in between. The CDR3 sequence: CASSSGYEQYF. The CDR3 DNA sequence: TGTGCCAGCAGTTCCGGATACGAGCAGTACTTC.

This clone was seen a handful of times. V and J are TRBV7-6 and TRBJ1-5; tentative D call: TRBD1 (6 bases). V was shortened by 5 bases and J by 4 bases, with 12 bases between the two germline ends. The CDR3 length is 14 residues. Germline V lookup: CDR1 SGHVS, CDR2 FNYEAQ. The CDR3 sequence: CASSRVGANQPQHF. As DNA, the CDR3 is TGTGCCAGCAGCCGTGTGGGGGCTAATCAGCCCCAGCATTTT.

The rearrangement uses TRBV7-2 and TRBJ2-7, with no clear D. Germline values: CDR1 SGHTA, CDR2 FQGNSA. Trimming shortened V by 5 bases and J by 3 bases, and 8 bases separated the two germline ends. This CDR3 comprises 12 residues. This CDR3 reads CASSETNYEQYF. The CDR3 DNA follows: TGTGCCAGCAGCGAAACTAACTACGAGCAGTACTTC.

V gene TRBV28 combines with J gene TRBJ1-2, with unresolved D. Germline V CDR1 and CDR2: MDHEN, SYDVKM. The CDR3 runs to 15 residues. V lost 3 bases to trimming and J lost 1 base, with 12 bases between them. For the CDR3, the DNA is TGTGCCAGCAGTTTGCCACCCGGATATAACTATGGCTACACCTTC. Amino acid sequence: CASSLPPGYNYGYTF.

V gene TRBV29-1 combines with J gene TRBJ2-1; D is ambiguous. The length of the CDR3 is 11 residues. Trimming took 4 bases from V and 6 from J, leaving 7 bases between them. CDR1 SQVTM and CDR2 ANQGSEA come from the germline V gene. The CDR3 nucleotides read TGCAGCGTTGTACGTACCAATGAGCAGTTCTTC. This gives the protein CSVVRTNEQFF.

This clone was counted only a few times. Germline is not matched at one junction end, which may reflect a read error. Additional DNA sequences in this sample encode the identical CDR3. The CDR3 DNA reads as TGTGCCAGCTCCCCACCCTCTGGGGCCAACGTCCTGACTTTC. It yields the protein CASSPPSGANVLTF. The J gene is TRBJ2-6, the V gene TRBV18; D unresolved. The CDR3 contains 14 residues. Germline V lookup: CDR1 KGHSH, CDR2 LQKENI.